The source of this T cell receptor (beta chain) is a study of long-term antiretroviral therapy in people with HIV. The assay, immunoSEQ v3.0, was run at survey level. This table comes from immunoSEQ multiplex PCR, and its TCRdb copy is limited to in-frame clones, with some not included. The data hold roughly 11,000 clones, with about 80% observed a single time. CDR3 length: 15 residues. Trimming removed 10 bases from V and 4 bases from J, with 22 bases in between. Germline-derived CDR1 and CDR2 are SGHVS and FQNEAQ. This clonotype was obtained from a man in his forties or fifties with HIV. The source was unsorted PBMCs, collected almost 3.2 years before starting antiretroviral therapy. J is TRBJ1-1 and V is TRBV7-8, with D possibly being TRBD1 (5 bases). For the CDR3, the DNA is TGTGCCACACAAATGGATTCCGCCGGGGCCACTGAAGCTTTCTTT. Translation gives CATQMDSAGATEAFF.